The entry below describes one TCR beta chain. What this receptor recognizes is not known. The input lacks base qualities; no much larger clone sits a single base away. This entry belongs to a study of cytomegalovirus exposure and HLA in healthy donors (dated by TCRdb to about 2017). Concerning the study at large: According to an earlier analysis of 550 to 700 of the donors, some 180 million T cells yielded 117 million unique TCR beta sequences and about 300 Gb of sequence data. About 300 gigabases of sequencing data and approximately 85 million unique TCR sequences were included in an early release covering under 650 HLA-typed donors. The genetic ancestry cluster associated with self-reported Caucasian donors included 81% of the 350 to 500 genotyped donors. The study aimed to test whether signatures of past pathogen exposure could be identified by cataloging public T cell receptors. The T cell repertoires of 670 or so subjects were profiled by immunosequencing and related to cytomegalovirus serostatus. Besides the first cohort of approximately 670 subjects, a separate validation cohort made up of over 100 different subjects was used. To predict cytomegalovirus infection status, the study combined high-throughput TCR immunosequencing, statistical association of individual TCRs with disease status, and machine learning. A later analysis re-analyzed previously published TCR beta repertoires from about 600 donors and added high-resolution HLA genotyping to study TCR occurrence patterns. Rather than using new phenotypic data, the later analysis identified candidate immune exposures from TCR beta sequences and from how often those sequences occurred across donors. To decide whether each TCR beta V gene segment behaved as functional or pseudogenic, an earlier analysis of some 600 of the donors relied on high-throughput TCR beta sequencing. Donor age, sex, ethnicity and CMV serostatus were collected together with the repertoire data. In a later genetic analysis, genome-wide SNP genotypes for about 60% of the 666 donors were used, and that subset was treated as a discovery cohort. All discovery cohort repertoires had been generated on a single sequencing platform. HLA typing covered class I and class II loci at four-digit resolution. The number of typed donors differed by locus: about 629-630 for A, B, C, DRB1 and DQB1; about 520 for DQA1; around 610 for DPA1; and roughly 450 for DPB1. Because of strong linkage in the cohort, roughly five DR-DQ haplotypes were treated as single units for association and clustering. Among roughly 400 genotyped donors of the cohort, an average of approximately 220,000 unique TCR beta nucleotide sequences was sequenced per donor, of which roughly 17% were non-productive.

The cohort was made up of approximately 670 healthy bone marrow donors. Cohort members were all nominally healthy when sampled, although unrecorded immune exposures were likely present. The donor was CMV seronegative and was included in the group of a few hundred seronegative cohort members. Each donor provided a peripheral blood sample, and peripheral blood mononuclear cells were used for TCR beta sequencing. Genomic DNA extraction from the blood cell samples was performed with the Qiagen DNeasy Blood Extraction Kit. The paper's findings and limits, for the study overall: Immune exposure information for the cohort was limited to CMV serostatus. Because some donors lacked HLA typing at each locus, the association tests relied only on the typed subset. A later analysis found that TCR association rates varied across HLA loci, with DRB1 alleles showing the most associated TCRs and HLA-C alleles the fewest. Most TCR sequences were observed very rarely across donors, whereas some public TCRs were present in many individuals. In vitro tests confirmed that a few of the cytomegalovirus-associated TCR beta chains recognize cytomegalovirus antigens. At a false discovery rate of 0.05, a later analysis linked under 20,000 TCR beta sequences to specific HLA alleles. Only TCR beta chains were sequenced in this cohort, and the absence of alpha or paired-chain data limited detectable features. A later analysis found that HLA-associated TCR beta chains were more clonally expanded and had lower generation probabilities than equally common non-associated chains. A later analysis reported that several top co-occurrence clusters appeared linked to parvovirus B19, influenza, CMV and Epstein-Barr virus. Broadly in line with IMGT annotations, most TCR beta V segments showed up in productive rearrangements about 87% or about 30% of the time in an earlier analysis of several hundred of the donors. A further reported finding was that TCR beta sequences accurately predicted the HLA-A and HLA-B alleles for most subjects in the first cohort. Assigning TCR associations to individual alleles was difficult when HLA alleles, especially DR and DQ, strongly co-occurred. Most CMV-associated TCR beta chains appeared to be HLA-restricted in a later analysis, and the HLA associations seemed to be driven largely by CMV exposure. Sequencing depth was assumed to be roughly uniform across donors in the presence/absence analyses, though that assumption may not hold. Compared with the approximately 600-donor mean, donors in an Asian-associated ancestry cluster had fewer N-insertions in productive TCRs, according to a later genetic analysis. Correlated functional status among segregating V segments might reflect linkage disequilibrium, but an unknown experimental factor could not be ruled out. Cytomegalovirus status was reported to be diagnosed by the classifier with high specificity and sensitivity in both the original and validation cohorts. V-gene and J-gene trimming of TCR beta chains was associated with a missense DCLRE1C variant in a later genetic analysis, and the association was replicated in an independent cohort. The study gave a list of under 200 TCR beta chains associated with cytomegalovirus. About 15 rarely observed V segments, including chromosome 9 orphons, were excluded from the earlier analysis of about 500 of the donors because counts were too low. A cluster of highly shared sequence variants was judged likely to represent a technical artifact of the sequencing pipeline. The authors suggested that the approach could potentially be extended to other disease states and immunological phenotypes.

Library prep was done by the immunoSEQ multiplex PCR assay. A mixture of 60 forward primers for TCR Vbeta segments and 13 reverse primers for TCR Jbeta segments was used in the multiplex PCR. The CDR3 region of rearranged TCR beta genes was amplified from genomic DNA with a multiplex PCR assay. The amplified TCR beta libraries were sequenced on the Illumina HiSeq System as 87-base-pair reads. Per the authors' processing: In a later analysis, tens of millions of unique TCR beta chains were counted across the 500 to 850 repertoires, and about 10 million of these chains were shared by at least two donors. Raw reads were error-corrected and collapsed into unique sequences by a nearest-neighbor algorithm in which closely related sequences were merged to remove PCR and sequencing errors. CDR3 sequences were aligned to IMGT reference sequences to assign V, D and J gene segments. For a sequence to be retained, a match of at least six nucleotides to both a V gene segment and a J gene segment was required. A rearrangement was called productive if the CDR3 had no stop codons and remained in frame with V and J, and every other rearrangement was called non-productive. CDR3 was defined by IMGT convention, running from the second conserved V-encoded cysteine to the conserved J-encoded phenylalanine. The earlier analysis of 587 of the donors excluded sequences that lacked an unambiguous match to a single V gene segment. In an earlier analysis of roughly 600 of the donors, a V segment was called functional when productive rearrangements were above 56.7%, and segregating when the standard deviation between donors exceeded 5%. A statistical classification framework was developed to diagnose cytomegalovirus status using the catalog of TCR beta chain sequences. In a later analysis, TCR nucleotide sequences were compared against IMGT/GENE-DB human TR gene sequences so that V and J genes could be assigned. The TCRdist pipeline was used in a later analysis to assign CDR3 sequences and most-parsimonious VDJ recombination scenarios. In a later analysis, every TCR beta chain was defined by the combination of its CDR3 amino acid sequence and its V-gene family, and reads without a unique V-gene family were dropped. In a later analysis, some 600 highly shared, low-generation-probability nucleotide sequences were removed to address suspected cross-contamination and a sequencing artifact. In a later analysis, a clonal expansion index for each public chain was calculated from normalized within-repertoire ranks of inferred template counts. A later analysis computed generation probabilities with a VDJ recombination model fitted to out-of-frame rearrangements, and checked the results against IGoR. A later analysis scored TCR-TCR, TCR-HLA and TCR-CMV co-occurrence with hypergeometric tests, applying a repertoire-size bias correction to TCR pairs. A later analysis estimated false discovery rates by permuting HLA or CMV assignments 20 times. In a later analysis, co-occurring TCRs were grouped using DBSCAN, with TCRdist sequence similarity added in when clustering inside HLA-allele-positive subsets. Repertoires with fewer than 30,000 or more than 120,000 public chains, plus five repertoires with anomalous nucleotide sharing, were excluded from co-occurrence clustering. Drawn from immuneACCESS, this table holds only the in-frame rearrangements with V and J called that TCRdb kept. Clones are partly lost; checked studies trace under half to an unresolved V gene and leave the rest unexplained. V and J calls and clone size are as listed in that table; D and trimming were resolved from the DNA. The sample has some 110,000 clones on record, about 69% of them singletons. The ten largest clones take up 1.6% of the sample.

What was sequenced was PBMCs. The receptor's source is a woman younger than 30 in good health and CMV-seronegative.

The CDR3 protein: CASSIIKNTEAFF. The DNA sequence reads TGTGCCAGTAGTATAATAAAGAACACTGAAGCTTTCTTT. The rearranged chain carries TRBV19 and TRBJ1-1; no D gene is confidently identified. The CDR3 holds 13 amino acids from the cysteine to the phenylalanine. The kept DNA is CDR3 alone, 39 bases in frame from the first base. For CDR1 and CDR2, the germline V gene (reference sequence) lists LNHDA and SQIVND. V was cut back by 2 bases and J by 1 base, leaving a gap of 5 bases between them.